A single T cell receptor (beta chain) is shown here with its context. These data belong to a study of CD8+ T cells in alopecia areata. The authors extracted RNA and reverse transcribed it into cDNA as the sequencing template. Profiled with immunoSEQ multiplex PCR; TCRdb holds only in-frame clones, not every one. This table has hundreds of thousands of clones, about 60% appearing once. The CDR3 runs to 16 residues. With 1 base removed from V and 1 base from J, the gap between germline ends came to 10 bases. CDR1 and CDR2 (germline): MGHDK, SYGVNS. Sequencing used CD4+ T cells sorted from blood, obtained at week 0. The receptor was derived from a human donor with alopecia areata. The V call is TRBV25-1, the J call TRBJ2-2, with D possibly matching TRBD2 (6 bases). The CDR3 region is CASSEWGRRNTGELFF. The CDR3 bases are TGTGCCAGCAGTGAATGGGGGAGGCGGAACACCGGGGAGCTGTTTTTT. The variable domain in full, with the rest retrieved from reference TRBV25-1 and TRBJ2-2, is EADIYQTPRYLVIGTGKKITLECSQTMGHDKMYWYQQDPGMELHLIHYSYGVNSTEKGDLSSESTVSRIRTEHFPLTLESARPSHTSQYLCASSEWGRRNTGELFFGEGSRLTVL.